This T cell receptor (beta chain) is from a study of Ad26.COV2.S vaccination and SARS-CoV-2 variants. Study at large: Trial arm assignment for the donor was COV1001 Ad26.COV2.S.

Regarding treatment: some 20 received Ad26.COV2.S at low or high dose, single or two shots; about 5 received placebo; per-sample allocation not given. Repertoires come from day 63 after the first vaccine or placebo injection. Its platform was an Ad26 vector, and its expressed antigen was Wuhan-strain SARS-CoV-2 spike. Assay: immunoSEQ multiplex PCR; the TCRdb copy retains only in-frame clones and omits some. The sample holds roughly 510,000 clones, around nine tenths seen once. General study points: Researchers reported similar non-spike TCR breadth in vaccine and placebo recipients.

Comment on this clone: What it recognizes is unknown.

Per germline, CDR1 SEHNR and CDR2 FQNEAQ (reference sequence). This CDR3 is 15 amino acids long. V dropped 3 bases and J dropped 2; count of bases not matched to a gene: 1. This clonotype originated in a person aged 18 to 59 who received the Ad26.COV2.S COVID-19 vaccine or a placebo. This sequence joins TRBV7-9 and TRBJ2-5; 12 nucleotides agree with TRBD2. Material: peripheral blood, obtained in a trial of Ad26.COV2.S vaccine versus placebo. CDR3 sequence reads: CASSFGLAGQETQYF. The CDR3 nucleotides are TGTGCCAGCAGCTTCGGACTAGCGGGACAAGAGACCCAGTACTTC.